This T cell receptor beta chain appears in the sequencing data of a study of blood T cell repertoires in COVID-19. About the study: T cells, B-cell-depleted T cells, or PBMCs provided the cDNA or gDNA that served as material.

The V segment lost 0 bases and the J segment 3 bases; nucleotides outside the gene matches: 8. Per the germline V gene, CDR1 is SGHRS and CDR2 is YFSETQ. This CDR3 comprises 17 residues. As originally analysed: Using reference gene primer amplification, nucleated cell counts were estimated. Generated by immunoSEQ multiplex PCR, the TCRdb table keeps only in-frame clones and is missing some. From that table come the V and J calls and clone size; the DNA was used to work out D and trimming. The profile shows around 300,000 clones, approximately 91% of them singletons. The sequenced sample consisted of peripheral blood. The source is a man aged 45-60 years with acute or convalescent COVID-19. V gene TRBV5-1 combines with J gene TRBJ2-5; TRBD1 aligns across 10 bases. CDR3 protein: CASSLGGSGTGEETQYF. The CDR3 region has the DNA TGCGCCAGCAGCTTGGGGGGTTCTGGGACAGGGGAAGAGACCCAGTACTTC.